This T cell receptor beta chain was recorded in a study of blood T cell repertoires in COVID-19. Study information: Material from acute and convalescent COVID-19 was sourced from the United States, Italy and Spain. The analysed material was cDNA or gDNA that came from T cells, B-cell-depleted T cells, or PBMCs.

This CDR3 has 13 residues. Germline loops: CDR1 SGHTS, CDR2 YDEGEE. Trimming shortened V by 3 bases and J by 8 bases, and 14 bases separated the two germline ends. In the source study's methods: Amplifying reference gene primers gave estimates of nucleated cell counts. Repertoires were generated with immunoSEQ multiplex PCR, while TCRdb's copy carries only in-frame clones and drops some. That table furnishes V, J and clone size, whereas the DNA furnished D and trimming. The sample has under 150,000 clones, 70% to 90% seen once. The sequence was collected from a woman between 45 and 60 years old with acute or convalescent COVID-19. V and J are TRBV5-8 and TRBJ1-2, with a tentative D call TRBD1 (6 bases). The specimen was peripheral blood. CDR3 region: CASSSRAGDGYTF. In DNA, the CDR3 is TGTGCCAGCAGCTCTAGGGCAGGGGACGGCTACACCTTC.